These 24 T cell receptor beta chains share one sample of origin, sequenced in a study of CD8+ T cells in alopecia areata. Extraction of RNA preceded its reverse transcription into cDNA, which served as the sequencing template. Assay used: immunoSEQ multiplex PCR; TCRdb lists only in-frame clones, some missing. The repertoire holds 200,000 or so clones, with less than 45% as singletons. As for treatment: oral pan-JAK inhibitor, 5-10 mg twice daily. The sequencing here drew on CD4+ T cells sorted from blood, taken at approximately week 36, from a patient treated with tofacitinib. These receptors all stem from a human donor with alopecia areata.

The chain couples TRBV7-2 to TRBJ2-5, with TRBD2 as a possible D gene (5 bases). This CDR3 spans 14 amino acids. V lost 5 bases, J lost 5 bases, and 15 bases lay in between. The V gene's germline CDR1 is SGHTA and CDR2 FQGNSA. The CDR3 nucleotides read TGTGCCAGCAGCCCGGGGTCGACGAGGGAGACCCAGTACTTC. It is translated as CASSPGSTRETQYF. The full variable domain, completed using reference TRBV7-2 and TRBJ2-5, is GAGVSQSPSNKVTEKGKDVELRCDPISGHTALYWYRQSLGQGLEFLIYFQGNSAPDKSGLPSDRFSAERTGGSVSTLTIQRTQQEDSAVYLCASSPGSTRETQYFGPGTRLLVL.

V gene TRBV29-1 combines with J gene TRBJ1-2; 11 bases map to TRBD1. Germline V gene lookup returns CDR1 SQVTM and CDR2 ANQGSEA. V shed 3 bases, J shed 6 bases, and the junction held 3 bases outside the gene matches. The CDR3 contains 13 residues. The CDR3 DNA is TGCAGCGTTGAGCCGGGACAGGGGGATGGCTACACCTTC. It encodes CSVEPGQGDGYTF.

The genes are TRBV15 and TRBJ2-7; TRBD1 matches 7 bases. CDR3 length: 17 residues. With V trimmed by 3 bases and J by 6 bases, 17 bases remained unmatched. CDR1 LNHNV and CDR2 YYDKDF come from the germline V gene (reference sequence). The CDR3 DNA is TGTGCCACCAGCAGGCCCGGACAGGTCCTCCCTAACGGCGAGCAGTACTTC. Its protein product is CATSRPGQVLPNGEQYF.

The chain recombines TRBV13 with TRBJ1-1; 8 bases match TRBD1. The CDR3 length is 14 residues. Trimming removed 3 bases from V and 1 base from J; junction bases left unmatched: 1. CDR1 and CDR2 (germline): PRHDT, FYEKMQ (reference sequence). CDR3 amino acids: CASSFGQGNTEAFF. CDR3 bases: TGTGCCAGCAGCTTCGGACAGGGGAACACTGAAGCTTTCTTT.

CDR3 sequence reads: CASSGFYEQFF. CDR3 in DNA: TGTGCCAGCAGTGGGTTTTATGAGCAGTTCTTC. The rearrangement joins TRBV27 to TRBJ2-1; D is ambiguous. The CDR3 loop spans 11 amino acids. Germline values: CDR1 MNHEY, CDR2 SMNVEV (reference sequence). Deletions cut 5 bases from V and 8 bases from J, with 7 bases between.

J is TRBJ2-3 and V is TRBV6-5, with 10 bases lining up with TRBD2. The CDR3 sequence is 15 residues long. Trimming removed 6 bases from V and 1 base from J; junction bases left unmatched: 4. In germline, CDR1 is MNHEY, CDR2 SVGAGI. CDR3 residues: CASRGLAVGTDTQYF. In DNA, the CDR3 is TGTGCCAGCAGAGGACTAGCGGTAGGCACAGATACGCAGTATTTT.

The chain employs TRBV29-1 and TRBJ2-4, with D perhaps matching TRBD1 or TRBD2 (6 bases each). Per the germline V gene, CDR1 is SQVTM and CDR2 is ANQGSEA. Between the trimmed V and J ends, which lost 7 bases and 7 bases, there was a span of 17 bases. The CDR3 spans 13 residues. The CDR3 loop reads CSGQAPGANIQYF. CDR3 in DNA: TGCAGCGGACAAGCCCCGGGGGCGAACATTCAGTACTTC. Drawing the rest from reference TRBV29-1 and TRBJ2-4, the complete variable domain is SAVISQKPSRDICQRGTSLTIQCQVDSQVTMMFWYRQQPGQSLTLIATANQGSEATYESGFVIDKFPISRPNLTFSTLTVSNMSPEDSSIYLCSGQAPGANIQYFGAGTRLSVL.

This clone was observed a handful of times. V gene TRBV19 combines with J gene TRBJ2-4; D might be TRBD2 (6 bases). Germline values: CDR1 LNHDA, CDR2 SQIVND (reference sequence). The germline V and J ends were trimmed by 5 bases and 6 bases, with 8 bases remaining between them. This CDR3 comprises 12 residues. The CDR3 coding sequence is TGTGCCAGTAGTGGGGACTCAAACATTCAGTACTTC. This codes for CASSGDSNIQYF.

The V call is TRBV30, the J call TRBJ2-5; TRBD1 is a possible D gene (5 bases). The CDR3 contains 13 residues. V was cut by 4 bases and J by 7 bases, with 16 bases left in between. Germline lookup yields CDR1 GTSNPN and CDR2 SVGIG (reference sequence). The CDR3 protein is CAWTRGLRGTQYF. As DNA, the CDR3 is TGTGCCTGGACTAGAGGCCTAAGGGGGACCCAGTACTTC.

V and J are TRBV29-1 and TRBJ1-1; possible D gene TRBD1, 6 bases. V was trimmed by 3 bases and J by 0 bases, leaving 14 bases between them. Germline assignment: CDR1 SQVTM and CDR2 ANQGSEA. This CDR3 region has 15 residues. This CDR3 is CSVEGRGAMNTEAFF. DNA for the CDR3: TGCAGCGTTGAGGGTAGGGGGGCCATGAACACTGAAGCTTTCTTT.

The CDR3 loop reads CASSLRGTDTQYF. CDR3 bases: TGTGCCAGCAGCTTGCGGGGGACAGATACGCAGTATTTT. The gene calls are TRBV5-6 and TRBJ2-3, with D possibly matching TRBD2 (6 bases). The CDR3 has 13 residues. The V end lost 1 base, the J end lost 3 bases, and 6 bases lay between the germline ends. Germline assignment: CDR1 SGHDT and CDR2 YYEEEE.

The V call is TRBV5-1, the J call TRBJ2-2; TRBD2 matches 10 bases. Trimming removed 0 bases from V and 6 bases from J; junction bases left unmatched: 5. Germline CDR1 SGHRS, CDR2 YFSETQ. The CDR3 is 16 residues long. Written as DNA, the CDR3 is TGCGCCAGCAGCTTGGCCGGACTAGCGGTGCCCGGGGAGCTGTTTTTT. This sequence encodes CASSLAGLAVPGELFF.

The chain joins TRBV30 to TRBJ2-1; D uncertain. This CDR3 spans 13 amino acids. The germline gives CDR1 GTSNPN, CDR2 SVGIG (reference sequence). Trimming took 3 bases from V and 3 from J, leaving 9 bases between them. CDR3 DNA: TGTGCCTGGAGCGGTAGGGTCTACAATGAGCAGTTCTTC. It is translated as CAWSGRVYNEQFF.

The rearrangement links TRBV30 to TRBJ1-1; D gene unclear. V was cut by 0 bases and J by 5 bases, with 10 bases left in between. CDR1 and CDR2 from the germline V gene are GTSNPN and SVGIG (reference sequence). The CDR3 totals 13 residues. The DNA of the CDR3 is TGTGCCTGGAGTGTAAGGATAGGGACTGAAGCTTTCTTT. Translation gives CAWSVRIGTEAFF.

The chain employs TRBV30 and TRBJ2-7, with no clear D. V was cut by 2 bases and J by 0 bases, with 8 bases left in between. Germline CDR1 reads GTSNPN; CDR2 reads SVGIG (reference sequence). CDR3 length: 13 residues. The CDR3: CAWSPRISYEQYF. The DNA for the CDR3 is TGTGCCTGGAGTCCGCGGATCTCCTACGAGCAGTACTTC.

This chain connects TRBV2 to TRBJ2-3; D is undetermined. CDR1 is SNHLY, CDR2 FYNNEI, per germline. V lost 4 bases, J lost 2 bases, and 10 bases lay in between. The CDR3 has 14 amino acids. CDR3 nucleotide sequence: TGTGCCAGCAGTGTCAGGAAATCCACAGATACGCAGTATTTT. It translates to CASSVRKSTDTQYF.

This chain joins TRBV4-2 and TRBJ2-7; 8 bases agree with TRBD2. V gave up 3 bases and J gave up 3 bases; unmatched junction bases: 1. The V gene's germline CDR1 is LGHNA and CDR2 YNFKEQ. The CDR3 sequence is 13 residues long. CDR3 sequence reads: CASSHSGSYEQYF. CDR3 DNA: TGTGCCAGCAGCCACAGCGGGAGCTACGAGCAGTACTTC.

The CDR3 DNA is TGTGCCAGCAGCTTGTCAGGGCGCGAAGAGACCCAGTACTTC. The encoded protein is CASSLSGREETQYF. V usage is TRBV5-4 and J usage is TRBJ2-5, with D perhaps matching TRBD1 (5 bases). This CDR3 has 14 amino acids. V was trimmed by 1 base and J by 3 bases, leaving 10 bases between them. Looked up from germline, CDR1 is SGHNT and CDR2 is YYREEE (reference sequence).

This clone appeared a single time. The chain is built from TRBV7-2 and TRBJ1-2, with no clear D. This CDR3 comprises 13 residues. Trimming pared 3 bases from V and 6 bases from J, leaving 11 bases between. Germline-derived CDR1 and CDR2 are SGHTA and FQGNSA. This CDR3 is CASSLRTSNGYTF. CDR3 nucleotide sequence: TGTGCCAGCAGCTTGCGGACGTCCAATGGCTACACCTTC.

V usage is TRBV30 and J usage is TRBJ1-5, with TRBD1 identical over 8 bases. The CDR3 is made up of 13 amino acids. After removal of 5 bases from V and 3 bases from J, the junction contained 3 bases not matched to a gene. Germline V gives CDR1 GTSNPN, CDR2 SVGIG (reference sequence). CDR3 sequence: CAWGQGNNQPQHF. The CDR3 bases are TGTGCCTGGGGACAGGGAAACAATCAGCCCCAGCATTTT.

The chain joins TRBV2 to TRBJ2-7, with D possibly matching TRBD2 (5 bases). There are 11 residues in the CDR3. CDR1 is SNHLY and CDR2 is FYNNEI in the germline V gene. Trimming took off 7 bases at V and 7 bases at J, with 11 bases between the two ends. The CDR3 loop is CASNGEPEQYF. CDR3 coding DNA: TGTGCCAGCAACGGGGAGCCGGAGCAGTACTTC. The full variable domain, completed using reference TRBV2 and TRBJ2-7, is EPEVTQTPSHQVTQMGQEVILRCVPISNHLYFYWYRQILGQKVEFLVSFYNNEISEKSEIFDDQFSVERPDGSNFTLKIRSTKLEDSAMYFCASNGEPEQYFGPGTRLTVT.

The table lists this clone with a count of one. The V and J genes are TRBV28 and TRBJ1-2, with TRBD1 matching over 7 bases. The V segment lost 5 bases and the J segment 3 bases; nucleotides outside the gene matches: 12. This CDR3 has 16 residues. The germline V gene has CDR1 MDHEN and CDR2 SYDVKM. The CDR3 DNA is TGTGCCAGCAGTCCGCCTGGAGGGGGCCATTACTATGGCTACACCTTC. Its protein is CASSPPGGGHYYGYTF.

The genes are TRBV13 and TRBJ2-3, with TRBD2 identical over 7 bases. Looked up from germline, CDR1 is PRHDT and CDR2 is FYEKMQ (reference sequence). Trimming cost V 5 bases and J 3 bases; bases outside gene matches: 8. The CDR3 is 15 residues long. As DNA, the CDR3 is TGTGCCAGCAGCCGCTCGGCGGGAGCAACAGATACGCAGTATTTT. This sequence encodes CASSRSAGATDTQYF.

This clone was detected only a few times. The V and J genes are TRBV11-2 and TRBJ2-5; weak D call: TRBD2 (6 bases). This CDR3 has 15 amino acids. The V and J ends lost 0 bases and 1 base respectively, with 9 bases between them. Germline loops: CDR1 SGHAT, CDR2 FQNNGV. The CDR3 region is CASSLDGRGQETQYF. The CDR3 coding sequence is TGTGCCAGCAGCTTAGATGGGCGGGGCCAAGAGACCCAGTACTTC.